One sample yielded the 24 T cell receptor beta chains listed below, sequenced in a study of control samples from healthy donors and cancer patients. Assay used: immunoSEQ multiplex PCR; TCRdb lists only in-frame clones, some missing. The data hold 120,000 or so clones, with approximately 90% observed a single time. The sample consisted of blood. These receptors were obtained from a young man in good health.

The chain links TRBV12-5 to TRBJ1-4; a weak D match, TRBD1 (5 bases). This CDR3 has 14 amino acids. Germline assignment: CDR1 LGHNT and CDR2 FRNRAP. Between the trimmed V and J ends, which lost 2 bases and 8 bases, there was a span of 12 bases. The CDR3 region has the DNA TGTGCTAGTGGTTTGTCCCCACAGGACGAAAAACTGTTTTTT. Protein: CASGLSPQDEKLFF. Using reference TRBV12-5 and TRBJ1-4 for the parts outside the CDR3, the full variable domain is DARVTQTPRHKVTEMGQEVTMRCQPILGHNTVFWYRQTMMQGLELLAYFRNRAPLDDSGMPKDRFSAEMPDATLATLKIQPSEPRDSAVYFCASGLSPQDEKLFFGSGTQLSVL.

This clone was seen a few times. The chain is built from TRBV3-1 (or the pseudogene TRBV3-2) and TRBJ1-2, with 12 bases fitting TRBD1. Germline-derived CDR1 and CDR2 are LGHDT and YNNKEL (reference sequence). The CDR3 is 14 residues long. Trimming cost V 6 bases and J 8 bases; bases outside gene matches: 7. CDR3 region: CASRGQGANWGYTF. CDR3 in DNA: TGTGCCAGCAGGGGACAGGGGGCGAACTGGGGCTACACCTTC.

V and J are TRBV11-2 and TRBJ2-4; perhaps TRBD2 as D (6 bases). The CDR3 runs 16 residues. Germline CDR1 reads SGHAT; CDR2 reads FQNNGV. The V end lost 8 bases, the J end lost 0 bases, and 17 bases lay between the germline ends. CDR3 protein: CASGRGEGLAKNIQYF. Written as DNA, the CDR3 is TGTGCCAGCGGTAGGGGAGAGGGACTAGCCAAAAACATTCAGTACTTC.

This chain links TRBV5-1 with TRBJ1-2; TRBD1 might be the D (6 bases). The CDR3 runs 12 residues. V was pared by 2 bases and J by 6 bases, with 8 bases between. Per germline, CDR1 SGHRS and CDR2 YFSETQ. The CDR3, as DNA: TGCGCCAGCAGCTTAAGGGGGGATGGCTACACCTTC. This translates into CASSLRGDGYTF.

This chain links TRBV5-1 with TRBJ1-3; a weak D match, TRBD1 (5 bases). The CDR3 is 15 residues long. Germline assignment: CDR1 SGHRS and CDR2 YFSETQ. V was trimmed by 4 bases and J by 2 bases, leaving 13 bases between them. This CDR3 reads CASSQQGGTGNTIYF. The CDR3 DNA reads TGCGCCAGCAGCCAGCAGGGAGGTACTGGAAACACCATATATTTT.

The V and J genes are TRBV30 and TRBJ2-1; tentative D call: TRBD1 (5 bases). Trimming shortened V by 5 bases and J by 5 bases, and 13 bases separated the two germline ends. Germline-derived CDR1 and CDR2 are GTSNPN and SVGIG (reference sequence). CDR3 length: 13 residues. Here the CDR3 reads CAWGAGFDNEQFF. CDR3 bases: TGTGCCTGGGGGGCAGGGTTTGACAATGAGCAGTTCTTC.

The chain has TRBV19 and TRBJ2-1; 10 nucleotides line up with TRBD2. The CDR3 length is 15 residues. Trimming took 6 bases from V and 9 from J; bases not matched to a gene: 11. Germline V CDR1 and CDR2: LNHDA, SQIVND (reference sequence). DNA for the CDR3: TGTGCCAGTAGAGACCGGACTAGCGGTTTTAGTGAGCAGTTCTTC. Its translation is CASRDRTSGFSEQFF.

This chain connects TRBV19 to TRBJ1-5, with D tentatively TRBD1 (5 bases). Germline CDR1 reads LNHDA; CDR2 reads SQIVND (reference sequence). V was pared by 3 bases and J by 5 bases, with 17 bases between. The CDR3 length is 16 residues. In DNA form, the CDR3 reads TGTGCCAGTAGTATTACCCGGGGCCTACGGTATCAGCCCCAGCATTTT. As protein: CASSITRGLRYQPQHF.

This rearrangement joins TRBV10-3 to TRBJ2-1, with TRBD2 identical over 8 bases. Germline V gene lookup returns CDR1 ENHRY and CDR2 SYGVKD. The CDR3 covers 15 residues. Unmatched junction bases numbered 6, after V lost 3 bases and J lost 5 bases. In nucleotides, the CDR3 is TGTGCCATCAGTGATCTGGCGGGGGGTAACAATGAGCAGTTCTTC. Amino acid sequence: CAISDLAGGNNEQFF.

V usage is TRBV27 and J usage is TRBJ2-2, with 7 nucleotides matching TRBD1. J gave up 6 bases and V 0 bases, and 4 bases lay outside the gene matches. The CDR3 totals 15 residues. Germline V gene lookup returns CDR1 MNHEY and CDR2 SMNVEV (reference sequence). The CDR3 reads CASSLSARGSGELFF. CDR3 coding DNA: TGTGCCAGCAGTTTATCGGCCAGGGGGTCCGGGGAGCTGTTTTTT.

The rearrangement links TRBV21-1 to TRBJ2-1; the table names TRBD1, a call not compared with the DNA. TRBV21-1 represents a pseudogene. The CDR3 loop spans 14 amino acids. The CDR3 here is CASSKAGPTNEQFF. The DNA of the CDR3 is TGTGCCAGCAGCAAAGCGGGCCCTACCAATGAGCAGTTCTTC.

The CDR3 nucleotides read TGTGCCAGCAGCCCTCGGGGACAGGGAACGTCAGATACGCAGTATTTT. Protein: CASSPRGQGTSDTQYF. The chain has TRBV7-3 and TRBJ2-3; 9 nucleotides line up with TRBD1. The CDR3 runs to 16 residues. Germline trimming cut 5 bases from V and 4 bases from J; bases unmatched to any gene: 10. CDR1 SGHTA and CDR2 FQGTGA come from the germline V gene.

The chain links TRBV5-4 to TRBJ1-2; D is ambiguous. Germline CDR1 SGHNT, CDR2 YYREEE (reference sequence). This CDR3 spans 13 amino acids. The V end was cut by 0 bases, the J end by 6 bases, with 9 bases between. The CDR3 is CASSLAGIDGYTF. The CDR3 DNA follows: TGTGCCAGCAGCTTGGCAGGAATCGATGGCTACACCTTC.

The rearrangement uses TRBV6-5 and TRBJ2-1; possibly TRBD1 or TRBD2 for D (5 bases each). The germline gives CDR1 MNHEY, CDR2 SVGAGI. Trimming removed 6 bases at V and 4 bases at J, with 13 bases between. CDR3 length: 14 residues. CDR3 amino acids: CASSQGTGYNEQFF. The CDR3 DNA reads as TGTGCCAGCAGCCAGGGTACGGGGTACAATGAGCAGTTCTTC.

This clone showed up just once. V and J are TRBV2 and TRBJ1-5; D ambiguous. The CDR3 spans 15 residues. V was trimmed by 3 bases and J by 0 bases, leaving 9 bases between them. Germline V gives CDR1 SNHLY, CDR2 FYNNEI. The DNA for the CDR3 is TGTGCCAGCAGTGAGGCACGCCATAGCAATCAGCCCCAGCATTTT. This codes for CASSEARHSNQPQHF.

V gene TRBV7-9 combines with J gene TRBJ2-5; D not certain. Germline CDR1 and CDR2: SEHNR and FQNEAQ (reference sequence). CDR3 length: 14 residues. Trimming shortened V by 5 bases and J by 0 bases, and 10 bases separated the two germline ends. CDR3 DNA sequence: TGTGCCAGCAGCCTACGACGGGACCAAGAGACCCAGTACTTC. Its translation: CASSLRRDQETQYF.

Here the CDR3 reads CASSGTGENHESQETQYF. The CDR3 DNA sequence: TGCGCCAGCAGCGGAACAGGGGAGAACCACGAATCTCAAGAGACCCAGTACTTC. The V and J genes are TRBV5-1 and TRBJ2-5; TRBD1 matches at 7 bases. Germline CDR1 reads SGHRS; CDR2 reads YFSETQ. V trimming: 4 bases; J trimming: 2 bases; junction bases outside the gene matches: 17. The CDR3 covers 18 residues.

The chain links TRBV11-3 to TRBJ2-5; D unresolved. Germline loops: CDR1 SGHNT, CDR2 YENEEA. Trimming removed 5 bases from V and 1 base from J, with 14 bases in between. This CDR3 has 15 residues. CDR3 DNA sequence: TGTGCCAGCAGCGACGGACGTATACTCCAAGAGACCCAGTACTTC. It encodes CASSDGRILQETQYF. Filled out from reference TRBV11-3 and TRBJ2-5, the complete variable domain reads EAGVVQSPRYKIIEKKQPVAFWCNPISGHNTLYWYLQNLGQGPELLIRYENEEAVDDSQLPKDRFSAERLKGVDSTLKIQPAELGDSAVYLCASSDGRILQETQYFGPGTRLLVL.

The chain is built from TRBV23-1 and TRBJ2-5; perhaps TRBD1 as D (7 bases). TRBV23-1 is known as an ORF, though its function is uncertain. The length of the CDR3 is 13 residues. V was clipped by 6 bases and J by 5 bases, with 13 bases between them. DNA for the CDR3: TGCGCCAGCAGAAGGAGGGGGCCGGAGACCCAGTACTTC. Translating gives CASRRRGPETQYF.

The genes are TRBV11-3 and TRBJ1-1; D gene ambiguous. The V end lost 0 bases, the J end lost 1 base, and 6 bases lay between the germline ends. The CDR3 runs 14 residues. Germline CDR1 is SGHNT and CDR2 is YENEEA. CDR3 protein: CASSLEGQNTEAFF. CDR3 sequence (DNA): TGTGCCAGCAGCTTAGAGGGTCAGAACACTGAAGCTTTCTTT.

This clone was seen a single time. CDR3 protein: CASSPDMGQPQHF. CDR3 nucleotides: TGTGCCAGCTCACCCGACATGGGCCAGCCCCAGCATTTT. V gene TRBV18 combines with J gene TRBJ1-5; D unresolved. Germline V gene lookup returns CDR1 KGHSH and CDR2 LQKENI. The V gene lost 3 bases and the J gene lost 7 bases, with 10 bases spanning the gap. CDR3 length: 13 residues. The entire variable domain, with the rest obtained from reference TRBV18 and TRBJ1-5, is as follows: NAGVMQNPRHLVRRRGQEARLRCSPMKGHSHVYWYRQLPEEGLKFMVYLQKENIIDESGMPKERFSAEFPKEGPSILRIQQVVRGDSAAYFCASSPDMGQPQHFGDGTRLSIL.

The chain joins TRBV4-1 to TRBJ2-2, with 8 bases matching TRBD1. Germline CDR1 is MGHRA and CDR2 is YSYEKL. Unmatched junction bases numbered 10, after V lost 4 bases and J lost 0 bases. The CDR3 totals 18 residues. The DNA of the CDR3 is TGCGCCAGCAGCCGGGGGCAGGGGGCTCGCGCGAACACCGGGGAGCTGTTTTTT. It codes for CASSRGQGARANTGELFF.

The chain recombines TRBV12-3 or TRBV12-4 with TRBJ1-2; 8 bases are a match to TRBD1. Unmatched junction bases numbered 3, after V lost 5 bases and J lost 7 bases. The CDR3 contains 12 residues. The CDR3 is CASSRGTGGYTF. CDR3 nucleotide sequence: TGTGCCAGCAGTCGTGGGACAGGTGGCTACACCTTC.

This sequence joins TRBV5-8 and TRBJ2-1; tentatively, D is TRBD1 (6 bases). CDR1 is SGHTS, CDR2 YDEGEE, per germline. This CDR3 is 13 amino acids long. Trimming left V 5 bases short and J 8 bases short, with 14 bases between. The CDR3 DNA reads TGTGCCAGCAGTTCTAGGACAGTCGATGAGCAGTTCTTC. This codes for CASSSRTVDEQFF.